Presented here are 19 T cell receptor beta chains from one specimen sequenced in a study of low-dose radiotherapy and immunotherapy resistance in tumors. Primers used for first-strand cDNA, a TRAV- and TRBV-specific set, covered both alpha and beta chains. TCRs underwent 15 to 20 PCR cycles of amplification with a constant-region primer and V-primer adapter. TCRdb re-derived calls from the reads in MiXCR, one entry per CDR3 protein. This sample has 95,000 to 100,000 distinct CDR3 sequences; 20% to 25% occur once, and the top ten carry over 4%. Time point: after trial treatment. Treatment reported: LDRT plus nivolumab, ipilimumab, low-dose cyclophosphamide and aspirin (RACIN trial). This sample comprised PBMCs, obtained after low-dose radiotherapy plus immunotherapy. The receptors come from a male donor with prostate cancer.

This clonotype was observed at least ten times. The rearrangement links TRBV6-1 to TRBJ1-3, with 7 bases lining up with TRBD1. V dropped 2 bases and J dropped 0; count of bases not matched to a gene: 7. This CDR3 comprises 17 residues. CDR1 and CDR2 from the germline V gene are MNHNS and SASEGT. DNA for the CDR3: TGTGCCAGCAGTGAACCAGGACAGGCTTTCTCTGGAAACACCATATATTTT. Protein product: CASSEPGQAFSGNTIYF.

This clonotype was detected ten times or more. V is TRBV5-6 and J is TRBJ1-2, with D possibly matching TRBD1 (5 bases). Germline CDR1 reads SGHDT; CDR2 reads YYEEEE. The CDR3 has 16 amino acids. The ends were cut back, 2 bases at V and 6 bases at J, with 20 bases in the middle. Written as DNA, the CDR3 is TGTGCCAGCAGCTTATCGGGGGATGGGTTCGTTGATGGCTACACCTTC. It yields the protein CASSLSGDGFVDGYTF.

This clonotype has only a few counts. The CDR3 loop reads CASSVADRSYEQYF. CDR3 sequence (DNA): TGTGCCAGCAGCGTAGCGGACAGGAGCTACGAGCAGTACTTC. The genes are TRBV9 and TRBJ2-7; 7 bases line up with TRBD1. The V gene end was trimmed by 0 bases and the J gene end by 3 bases; junction bases not matched to a gene: 3. CDR1 is SGDLS, CDR2 YYNGEE, per germline. The CDR3 is made up of 14 amino acids.

On this clonotype itself: Just one base apart from a much larger clone, this may be a read error. CDR3 DNA: TGCGCCAGCAGCACACAGGGCGGCGGGACCCAGTACTTC. This translates into CASSTQGGGTQYF. V usage is TRBV5-1 and J usage is TRBJ2-5; tentatively, D is TRBD1 (6 bases). Trimming left V 4 bases short and J 7 bases short, with 14 bases between. CDR1 and CDR2 (germline): SGHRS, YFSETQ. The CDR3 has 13 residues.

This clonotype was counted at least ten times. The J gene is TRBJ1-2, the V gene TRBV20-1; 7 positions match TRBD1. CDR1 is DFQATT and CDR2 is SNEGSKA in the germline V gene (reference sequence). The CDR3 covers 12 residues. V trimming: 7 bases; J trimming: 3 bases; junction bases outside the gene matches: 5. The CDR3 reads CSVRGRDYGYTF. DNA for the CDR3: TGCAGTGTGAGGGGGCGAGACTATGGCTACACCTTC.

In its sample, this clonotype was seen many times. The chain has TRBV20-1 and TRBJ2-7; D ambiguous. With 4 bases removed from V and 4 bases from J, the gap between germline ends came to 17 bases. This CDR3 has 14 amino acids. CDR1 is DFQATT and CDR2 is SNEGSKA in the germline V gene (reference sequence). The DNA for the CDR3 is TGCAGTGCTACCAATGTTCTGTCCTCTTACGAGCAGTACTTC. Its translation is CSATNVLSSYEQYF.

This clonotype was detected ten times or more. The chain employs TRBV7-2 and TRBJ2-7; 7 bases match TRBD2. V dropped 3 bases and J dropped 0; count of bases not matched to a gene: 2. CDR1 is SGHTA and CDR2 is FQGNSA in the germline V gene. The CDR3 is made up of 14 amino acids. The CDR3 DNA follows: TGTGCCAGCAGCTTTGGGGGGGGCTCCTACGAGCAGTACTTC. Protein sequence: CASSFGGGSYEQYF.

This clonotype appeared many times. The chain employs TRBV6-5 and TRBJ2-3; 9 bases line up with TRBD2. The junction had 19 bases not matched to a gene; V was cut back by 6 bases and J by 3 bases. Per the germline V gene, CDR1 is MNHEY and CDR2 is SVGAGI. CDR3 length: 19 amino acids. CDR3 in amino acids: CASSRKRDQGTSTTDTQYF. As DNA, the CDR3 is TGTGCCAGCAGCCGCAAAAGGGACCAAGGGACTAGCACGACAGATACGCAGTATTTT.

This clonotype was detected only a few times. This rearrangement joins TRBV5-4 to TRBJ2-7, with TRBD1 matching over 7 bases. Germline CDR1 SGHNT, CDR2 YYREEE (reference sequence). The CDR3 is 15 residues long. V dropped 3 bases and J dropped 0; count of bases not matched to a gene: 6. The CDR3 coding sequence is TGTGCCAGCAGCTCGTTAACAGGGGCCTCCTACGAGCAGTACTTC. Residues: CASSSLTGASYEQYF. Full variable domain (remainder filled in from reference TRBV5-4 and TRBJ2-7): ETGVTQSPTHLIKTRGQQVTLRCSSQSGHNTVSWYQQALGQGPQFIFQYYREEENGRGNFPPRFSGLQFPNYSSELNVNALELDDSALYLCASSSLTGASYEQYFGPGTRLTVT.

This clonotype appeared many times. The V and J genes are TRBV7-2 and TRBJ1-1; no clear D. V lost 3 bases to trimming and J lost 0 bases, with 8 bases between them. Looked up from germline, CDR1 is SGHTA and CDR2 is FQGNSA. The CDR3 has 14 amino acids. This CDR3 is CASSFGMLNTEAFF. The CDR3 region has the DNA TGTGCCAGCAGCTTTGGTATGTTGAACACTGAAGCTTTCTTT.

This rearrangement joins TRBV6-2 or TRBV6-3 to TRBJ1-4; the D gene is possibly TRBD1 (5 bases). Per germline, CDR1 MNHEY and CDR2 SVGEGT. The germline V and J ends were trimmed by 4 bases and 8 bases, with 17 bases remaining between them. The CDR3 has 15 amino acids. The CDR3 region has the DNA TGTGCCAGCAGTTGGCGTGGGGGACGGGCGGAAAAACTGTTTTTT. Protein sequence: CASSWRGGRAEKLFF.

This clonotype was picked up many times. The chain carries TRBV6-5 and TRBJ2-5; tentative D call: TRBD2 (7 bases). V was clipped by 6 bases and J by 0 bases, with 14 bases between them. Germline CDR1 and CDR2: MNHEY and SVGAGI. This CDR3 contains 15 residues. The CDR3 coding sequence is TGTGCCAGCAGACTGGGCGGGGGCCACCAAGAGACCCAGTACTTC. Amino acids: CASRLGGGHQETQYF.

This clonotype was observed many times. This sequence joins TRBV2 and TRBJ2-1; 8 bases agree with TRBD1. Per the germline V gene, CDR1 is SNHLY and CDR2 is FYNNEI. V lost 6 bases, J lost 4 bases, and 8 bases stayed unmatched. The CDR3 extends over 15 amino acids. The CDR3 sequence: CASRAGQGTYNEQFF. The DNA of the CDR3 is TGTGCCAGCAGGGCTGGACAGGGCACTTACAATGAGCAGTTCTTC.

The gene calls are TRBV6-2 or TRBV6-3 and TRBJ2-7; 7 positions match TRBD2. Germline V gene data show CDR1 as MNHEY and CDR2 as SVGEGT. This CDR3 contains 13 residues. The V and J ends lost 5 bases and 4 bases, in that order; junction bases with no gene match: 5. The CDR3 region has the DNA TGTGCCAGCAGTGACGCCGGGGGGTACGAGCAGTACTTC. Encoded protein: CASSDAGGYEQYF.

This clonotype was observed at least ten times. For the CDR3, the DNA is TGCGCCAGCAAAGAGGTAGGGGGCTCGGGGACCTACAATGAGCAGTTCTTC. Encoded protein: CASKEVGGSGTYNEQFF. This chain joins TRBV5-1 and TRBJ2-1, with 7 positions matching TRBD1. The germline gives CDR1 SGHRS, CDR2 YFSETQ. The CDR3 has 17 residues. After removal of 6 bases from V and 2 bases from J, the junction contained 14 bases not matched to a gene.

This clonotype has ten or more counts. This sequence joins TRBV7-2 and TRBJ1-4, with unresolved D. The CDR3 contains 15 residues. Per germline, CDR1 SGHTA and CDR2 FQGNSA. V lost 6 bases to trimming and J lost 8 bases, with 19 bases between them. The CDR3 reads CASRTGLGMTEKLFF. The CDR3 region has the DNA TGTGCCAGCAGAACCGGGCTGGGAATGACCGAAAAACTGTTTTTT.

This clonotype was recorded many times. The rearrangement joins TRBV5-1 to TRBJ2-1, with 9 bases matching TRBD1. The CDR3 runs 13 residues. Germline lookup yields CDR1 SGHRS and CDR2 YFSETQ. V dropped 4 bases and J dropped 10; count of bases not matched to a gene: 6. CDR3 sequence reads: CASSRDRVDEQFF. CDR3 sequence (DNA): TGCGCCAGCAGCCGGGACAGGGTTGACGAGCAGTTCTTC.

There are many counts of this clonotype. V gene TRBV20-1 combines with J gene TRBJ2-5; a possible D gene is TRBD2 (5 bases). Trimming took off 3 bases at V and 5 bases at J, with 13 bases between the two ends. CDR3 length equals 13 residues. CDR1 is DFQATT, CDR2 SNEGSKA, per germline (reference sequence). CDR3 in amino acids: CSASDLAAETQYF. The DNA of the CDR3 is TGCAGTGCTAGTGATCTAGCCGCCGAGACCCAGTACTTC.

A note on this clonotype: A far more abundant clone sits one base away, making this likely a read error. The V call is TRBV7-2, the J call TRBJ2-7; TRBD1 is a possible D gene (6 bases). Germline V CDR1 and CDR2: SGHTA, FQGNSA. The CDR3 is 13 residues long. The CDR3 sequence is CANSWGTGMEQYF. CDR3 coding DNA: TGTGCCAACAGCTGGGGCACAGGGATGGAGCAGTACTTC.